One sample yielded the 11 T cell receptor beta chains listed below, sequenced in a study of T cell repertoires in cytomegalovirus infection. One entry per CDR3 protein, called by TCRdb with MiXCR from the reads. Here the sample spans some 310,000 distinct CDR3 sequences, roughly 25% being singletons. Their recognized antigens are unknown. This specimen consisted of cultured PBMCs, obtained from culture after CMV antigen stimulation. Receptors were obtained from a human donor in good health (CMV status not recorded). Some clones in this sample may be carry-over from other donors' samples.

The chain has TRBV20-1 and TRBJ2-1; 7 nucleotides match TRBD2. CDR1 and CDR2 (germline): DFQATT, SNEGSKA (reference sequence). Losses at the gene ends were 7 bases for V and 2 bases for J; bases not matched to a gene: 5. The CDR3 is made up of 13 amino acids. DNA of the CDR3: TGCAGTGTTAAGCGGGGCACCTACAATGAGCAGTTCTTC. Translating gives CSVKRGTYNEQFF.

The chain recombines TRBV19 with TRBJ1-2; D gene unclear. Germline loops: CDR1 LNHDA, CDR2 SQIVND (reference sequence). Trimming shortened V by 3 bases and J by 2 bases, and 7 bases separated the two germline ends. The CDR3 extends over 13 amino acids. The CDR3 sequence is CASSMWQNYGYTF. The CDR3 DNA follows: TGTGCCAGTAGTATGTGGCAGAACTATGGCTACACCTTC.

This clonotype occurred a few times. The chain combines TRBV6-1 with TRBJ2-5; D remains ambiguous. Germline values: CDR1 MNHNS, CDR2 SASEGT. This CDR3 has 11 amino acids. V was pared by 7 bases and J by 7 bases, with 10 bases between. CDR3 region: CASNFRGTQYF. The DNA for the CDR3 is TGTGCCAGCAACTTCAGAGGGACCCAGTACTTC.

The table lists this clonotype with a few counts. The gene calls are TRBV4-1 and TRBJ2-1, with 12 bases aligning to TRBD2. This CDR3 contains 16 residues. The germline V gene has CDR1 MGHRA and CDR2 YSYEKL. J was trimmed by 7 bases and V by 5 bases; bases with no gene match: 9. CDR3 nucleotide sequence: TGCGCCAGCAGCGCCCTGACTAGCGGGAGTAGGAATGAGCAGTTCTTC. This codes for CASSALTSGSRNEQFF.

A few counts support this clonotype. V and J are TRBV10-3 and TRBJ2-6; 10 bases line up with TRBD1. V shed 2 bases and J 0 bases; nucleotides not matched to a gene: 4. Germline loops: CDR1 ENHRY, CDR2 SYGVKD. This CDR3 contains 18 residues. CDR3 loop: CAISEKGQGGSGANVLTF. CDR3 coding DNA: TGTGCCATCAGTGAGAAAGGACAGGGGGGCTCTGGGGCCAACGTCCTGACTTTC.

The CDR3 loop reads CASSLRGGRAAGANVLTF. The CDR3 DNA follows: TGTGCCAGCAGCTTAAGGGGCGGGAGGGCCGCTGGGGCCAACGTCCTGACTTTC. This chain joins TRBV7-9 and TRBJ2-6, with TRBD2 matching over 9 bases. This CDR3 has 18 residues. V was clipped by 2 bases and J by 2 bases; unmatched bases: 7. CDR1 and CDR2 (germline): SEHNR, FQNEAQ (reference sequence). Complete variable domain (other parts from reference TRBV7-9 and TRBJ2-6): DTGVSQNPRHKITKRGQNVTFRCDPISEHNRLYWYRQTLGQGPEFLTYFQNEAQLEKSRLLSDRFSAERPKGSFSTLEIQRTEQGDSAMYLCASSLRGGRAAGANVLTFGAGSRLTVL.

The chain recombines TRBV27 with TRBJ1-1; tentative D call: TRBD1 (6 bases). The germline gives CDR1 MNHEY, CDR2 SMNVEV (reference sequence). Trimming removed 3 bases from V and 3 bases from J, with 17 bases in between. This CDR3 contains 16 residues. The CDR3 protein is CASSFFGRGAHTEAFF. The DNA of the CDR3 is TGTGCCAGCAGTTTTTTCGGTCGGGGGGCGCACACTGAAGCTTTCTTT.

This clonotype was detected a few times. The chain employs TRBV7-2 and TRBJ2-3, with no clear D. The germline gives CDR1 SGHTA, CDR2 FQGNSA. V shed 4 bases and J shed 2 bases, with 10 bases lying between them. There are 14 residues in the CDR3. CDR3 in DNA: TGTGCCAGCAGCTACGGCCCTACCACAGATACGCAGTATTTT. Its translation: CASSYGPTTDTQYF.

This clonotype has more than one count but fewer than ten. The chain carries TRBV30 and TRBJ1-1, with 7 bases fitting TRBD1. V shed 3 bases and J 6 bases; nucleotides not matched to a gene: 10. The CDR3 extends over 14 amino acids. Looked up from germline, CDR1 is GTSNPN and CDR2 is SVGIG (reference sequence). In DNA, the CDR3 is TGTGCCTGGAGGTGGGCGACAGGGAGGGCTGAAGCTTTCTTT. Protein product: CAWRWATGRAEAFF. The full variable domain, in which reference TRBV30 and TRBJ1-1 provide the parts outside the CDR3, is SQTIHQWPATLVQPVGSPLSLECTVEGTSNPNLYWYRQAAGRGLQLLFYSVGIGQISSEVPQNLSASRPQDRQFILSSKKLLLSDSGFYLCAWRWATGRAEAFFGQGTRLTVV.

This rearrangement joins TRBV6-5 to TRBJ2-3; 11 nucleotides line up with TRBD1. CDR1 MNHEY and CDR2 SVGAGI come from the germline V gene. The V and J ends lost 6 bases and 12 bases, in that order; junction bases with no gene match: 17. This CDR3 spans 16 amino acids. This CDR3 reads CASRTPLGQGVRGQYF. Written as DNA, the CDR3 is TGTGCCAGCAGGACACCCCTGGGACAGGGGGTTAGGGGCCAGTATTTT.

The chain combines TRBV27 with TRBJ2-1; D unclear. The CDR3 loop spans 13 amino acids. V lost 10 bases and J lost 2, with 12 bases in between. Germline CDR1 and CDR2: MNHEY and SMNVEV (reference sequence). The CDR3 here is CATARPPYNEQFF. Written as DNA, the CDR3 is TGTGCCACGGCTCGGCCTCCCTACAATGAGCAGTTCTTC.